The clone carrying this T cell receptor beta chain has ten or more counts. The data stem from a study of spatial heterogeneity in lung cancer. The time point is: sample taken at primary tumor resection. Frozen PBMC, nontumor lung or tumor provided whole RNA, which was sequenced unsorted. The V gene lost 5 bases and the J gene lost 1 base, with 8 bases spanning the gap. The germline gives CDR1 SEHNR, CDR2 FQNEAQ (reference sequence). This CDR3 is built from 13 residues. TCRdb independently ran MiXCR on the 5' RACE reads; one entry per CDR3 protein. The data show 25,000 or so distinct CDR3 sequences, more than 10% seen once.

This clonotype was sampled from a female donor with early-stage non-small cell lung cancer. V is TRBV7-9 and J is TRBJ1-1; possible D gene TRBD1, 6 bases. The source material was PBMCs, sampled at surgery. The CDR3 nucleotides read TGTGCCAGCAGCCGGGACAAGAACACTGAAGCTTTCTTT. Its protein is CASSRDKNTEAFF. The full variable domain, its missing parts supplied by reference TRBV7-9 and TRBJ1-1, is DTGVSQNPRHKITKRGQNVTFRCDPISEHNRLYWYRQTLGQGPEFLTYFQNEAQLEKSRLLSDRFSAERPKGSFSTLEIQRTEQGDSAMYLCASSRDKNTEAFFGQGTRLTVV.